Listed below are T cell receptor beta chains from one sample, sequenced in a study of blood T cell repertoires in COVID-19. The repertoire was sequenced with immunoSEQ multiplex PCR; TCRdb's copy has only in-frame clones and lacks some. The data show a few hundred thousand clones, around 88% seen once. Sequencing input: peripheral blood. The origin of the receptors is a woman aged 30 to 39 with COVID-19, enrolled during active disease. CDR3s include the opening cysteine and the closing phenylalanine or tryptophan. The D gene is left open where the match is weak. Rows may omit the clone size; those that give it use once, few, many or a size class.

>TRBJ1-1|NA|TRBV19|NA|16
TGTGCCAGTAGTATGGAGGGGGGGACCATGAACACTGAAGCTTTCTTT
CASSMEGGTMNTEAFF
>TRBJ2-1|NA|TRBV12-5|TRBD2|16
TGTGCTAGTGGCCGTCAACTAGCGGGGGGGCTTATTGAGCAGTTCTTC
CASGRQLAGGLIEQFF
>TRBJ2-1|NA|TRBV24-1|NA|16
TGTGCCACCAGTGATTTCCGAGTGAGCTCCTACAATGAGCAGTTCTTC
CATSDFRVSSYNEQFF
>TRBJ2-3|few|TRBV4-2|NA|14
TGTGCCAGCAGCCAAGGACAGGCCACAGATACGCAGTATTTT
CASSQGQATDTQYF
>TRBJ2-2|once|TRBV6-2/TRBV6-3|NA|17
TGTGCCAGCAGTTACCAGACCCTCAGCGGTGCCACCGGGGAGCTGTTTTTT
CASSYQTLSGATGELFF
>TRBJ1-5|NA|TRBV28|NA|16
TGTGCCAGCGTTCGGGGGGGAGCGAGGGCCCATCAGCCCCAGCATTTT
CASVRGGARAHQPQHF
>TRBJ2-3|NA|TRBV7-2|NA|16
TGTGCCAGCAGCAAACGGAGGGCTAGCAGTGCAGATACGCAGTATTTT
CASSKRRASSADTQYF
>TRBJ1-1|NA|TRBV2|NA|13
TGTGCCAGCTCGATCTCTCGGGACACTGAAGCTTTCTTT
CASSISRDTEAFF
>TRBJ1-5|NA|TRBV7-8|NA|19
TGTGCCAGCAGCTTAGATCTGGGCAGGAAGAGTTCAAACAATCAGCCCCAGCATTTT
CASSLDLGRKSSNNQPQHF
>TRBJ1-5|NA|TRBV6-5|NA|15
TGTGCCAGCAGTTACGCTGGACAGCCCAATCAGCCCCAGCATTTT
CASSYAGQPNQPQHF
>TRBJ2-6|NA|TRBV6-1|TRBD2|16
TGTGCCAGCAGTGAAGCGCGGGGGAGTGGGGCCAACGTCCTGACTTTC
CASSEARGSGANVLTF
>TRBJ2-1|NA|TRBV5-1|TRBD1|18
TGCGCCAGCAGCTTGTTGGAGGGAGGGACAGGGGCCTACAATGAGCAGTTCTTC
CASSLLEGGTGAYNEQFF
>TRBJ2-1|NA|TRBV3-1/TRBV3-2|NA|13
TGTGCCAGCAGCCAGCGTTCCTACAATGAGCAGTTCTTC
CASSQRSYNEQFF
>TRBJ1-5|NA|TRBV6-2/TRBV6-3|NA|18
TGTGCCAGCAGTTACGCAGGACCGCAAAGGGGGATTAATCAGCCCCAGCATTTT
CASSYAGPQRGINQPQHF
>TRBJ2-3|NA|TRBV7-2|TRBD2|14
TGTGCCAGCAGCTTGCGGACTAGCCTGGATACGCAGTATTTT
CASSLRTSLDTQYF
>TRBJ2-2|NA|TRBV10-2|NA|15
TGCGCCAGCAGTGAGGGACAACTGAACACCGGGGAGCTGTTTTTT
CASSEGQLNTGELFF
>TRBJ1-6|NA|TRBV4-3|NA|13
TGCGCCAGCAGCCAAGACATACAGGAGCCCGCGAACTTT
CASSQDIQEPANF
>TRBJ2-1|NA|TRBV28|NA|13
TGTGCCAGTAACCGGGGCGGCGGGGATGAGCAGTTCTTC
CASNRGGGDEQFF
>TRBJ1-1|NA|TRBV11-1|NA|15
TGTGCCAGCAGCTCCGACTTCCTTCTGAACACTGAAGCTTTCTTT
CASSSDFLLNTEAFF
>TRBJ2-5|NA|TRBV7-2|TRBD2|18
TGTGCCAGCAGCTTCCCGGGACTAGCGGGGGTCAGGCAAGAGACCCAGTACTTC
CASSFPGLAGVRQETQYF
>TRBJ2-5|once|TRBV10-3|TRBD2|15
TGTGCCATCAGTGCTACTAGCGGGAGTCAAGAGACCCAGTACTTC
CAISATSGSQETQYF
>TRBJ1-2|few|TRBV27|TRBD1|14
TGTGCCAGCAGTTTATCGACAGGGGAATCTGGCTACACCTTC
CASSLSTGESGYTF
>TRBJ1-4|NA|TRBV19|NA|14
TGTGCCAGTAGTGGTCCGGTAAACAATGAAAAACTGTTTTTT
CASSGPVNNEKLFF
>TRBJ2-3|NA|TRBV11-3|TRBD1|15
TGTGCCAGCAGCCTCGGACAGGGAAGCACAGATACGCAGTATTTT
CASSLGQGSTDTQYF
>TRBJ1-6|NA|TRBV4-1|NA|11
TGCGCCAGCAGCCGGGAGCGGTCCCTCCACTTT
CASSRERSLHF
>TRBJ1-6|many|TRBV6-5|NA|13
TGTGCCAGCAGTCTCCAGTCAAATTCACCCCTCCACTTT
CASSLQSNSPLHF
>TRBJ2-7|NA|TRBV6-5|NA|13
TGTGCCAGCAGTACCCCGGGGACCTACGAGCAGTACTTC
CASSTPGTYEQYF
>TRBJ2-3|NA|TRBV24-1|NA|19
TGTGCCACCAGTGATTTGCTCCGACGGACAGATCTCCCCACAGATACGCAGTATTTT
CATSDLLRRTDLPTDTQYF
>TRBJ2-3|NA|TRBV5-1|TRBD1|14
TGCGCCAGCAGCTGGGGGACAGACACAGATACGCAGTATTTT
CASSWGTDTDTQYF
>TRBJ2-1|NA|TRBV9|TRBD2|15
TGTGCCAGCAGTCTCCTAGCGGGAACGAACAATGAGCAGTTCTTC
CASSLLAGTNNEQFF
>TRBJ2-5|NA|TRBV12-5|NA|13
TGTGCTAGTGGTCTAGGCGGAGGGGAGACCCAGTACTTC
CASGLGGGETQYF
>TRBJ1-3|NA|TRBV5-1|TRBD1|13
TGCGCCAGCAGGGACAGGGCTGGAAACACCATATATTTT
CASRDRAGNTIYF
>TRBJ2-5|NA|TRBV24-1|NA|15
TGTGCCACCAGTGATCCCGGGCCGGGGGGCGAGACCCAGTACTTC
CATSDPGPGGETQYF
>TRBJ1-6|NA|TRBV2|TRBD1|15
TGTGCCAGCAGCGAAGAGGGACAGTATAATTCACCCCTCCACTTT
CASSEEGQYNSPLHF
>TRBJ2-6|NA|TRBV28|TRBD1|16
TGTGCCAGCGGTCGGGACAGTGTCTCTGGGGCCAACGTCCTGACTTTC
CASGRDSVSGANVLTF
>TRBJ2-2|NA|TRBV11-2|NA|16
TGTGCCAGCAGTCAAAGACACGGTTCGAACACCGGGGAGCTGTTTTTT
CASSQRHGSNTGELFF